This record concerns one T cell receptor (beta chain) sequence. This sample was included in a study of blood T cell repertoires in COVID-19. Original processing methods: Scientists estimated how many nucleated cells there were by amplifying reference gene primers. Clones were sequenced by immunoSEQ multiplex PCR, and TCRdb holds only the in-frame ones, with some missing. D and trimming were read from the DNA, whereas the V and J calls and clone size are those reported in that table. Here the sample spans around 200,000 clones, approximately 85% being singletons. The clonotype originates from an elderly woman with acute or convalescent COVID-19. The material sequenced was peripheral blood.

CDR3 residues: CASSLRLDLEQYF. The DNA for the CDR3 is TGTGCCAGCAGCTTACGACTGGATTTAGAGCAGTACTTC. The chain couples TRBV7-6 to TRBJ2-7; D gene ambiguous. V was clipped by 2 bases and J by 7 bases, with 12 bases between them. Germline loops: CDR1 SGHVS, CDR2 FNYEAQ. CDR3 length: 13 amino acids.